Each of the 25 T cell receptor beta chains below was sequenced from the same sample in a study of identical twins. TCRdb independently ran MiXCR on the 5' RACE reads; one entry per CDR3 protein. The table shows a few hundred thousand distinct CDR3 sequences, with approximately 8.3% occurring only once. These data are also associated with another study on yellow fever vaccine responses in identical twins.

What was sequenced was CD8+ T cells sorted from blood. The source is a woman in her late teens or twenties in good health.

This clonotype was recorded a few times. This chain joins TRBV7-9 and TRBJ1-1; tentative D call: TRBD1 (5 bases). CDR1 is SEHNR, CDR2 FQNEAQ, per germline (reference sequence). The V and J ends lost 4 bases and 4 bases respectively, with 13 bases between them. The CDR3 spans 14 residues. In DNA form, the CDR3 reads TGTGCCAGCAGCTCTGTGGCGGGGGGCACTGAAGCTTTCTTT. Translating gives CASSSVAGGTEAFF.

Here the CDR3 reads CASSLNPGTSNNEQFF. Here the CDR3 DNA reads TGTGCCAGCAGCTTAAACCCCGGGACTAGCAACAATGAGCAGTTCTTC. The gene calls are TRBV7-2 and TRBJ2-1; TRBD2 aligns across 9 bases. Trimming removed 2 bases from V and 5 bases from J; junction bases left unmatched: 7. CDR3 length: 16 residues. Germline lookup yields CDR1 SGHTA and CDR2 FQGNSA.

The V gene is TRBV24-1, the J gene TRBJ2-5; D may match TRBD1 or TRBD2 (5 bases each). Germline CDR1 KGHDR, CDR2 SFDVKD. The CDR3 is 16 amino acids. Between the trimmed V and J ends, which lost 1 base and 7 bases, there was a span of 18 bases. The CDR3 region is CATSDFSLRDGGTQYF. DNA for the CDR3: TGTGCCACCAGTGATTTCAGCCTCCGGGACGGTGGGACCCAGTACTTC.

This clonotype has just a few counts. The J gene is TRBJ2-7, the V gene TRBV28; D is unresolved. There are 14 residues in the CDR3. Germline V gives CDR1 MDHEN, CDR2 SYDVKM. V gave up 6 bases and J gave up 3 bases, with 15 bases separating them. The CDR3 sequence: CASSRPLNNYEQYF. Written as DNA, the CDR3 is TGTGCCAGCAGCCGACCCCTCAATAACTACGAGCAGTACTTC.

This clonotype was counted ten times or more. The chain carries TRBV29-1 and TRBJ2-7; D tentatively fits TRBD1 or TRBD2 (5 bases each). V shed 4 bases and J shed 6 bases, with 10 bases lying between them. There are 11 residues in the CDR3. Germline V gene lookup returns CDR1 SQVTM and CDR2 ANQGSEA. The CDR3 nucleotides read TGCAGCGTTGGTCCAGGGAGCGAGCAGTACTTC. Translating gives CSVGPGSEQYF.

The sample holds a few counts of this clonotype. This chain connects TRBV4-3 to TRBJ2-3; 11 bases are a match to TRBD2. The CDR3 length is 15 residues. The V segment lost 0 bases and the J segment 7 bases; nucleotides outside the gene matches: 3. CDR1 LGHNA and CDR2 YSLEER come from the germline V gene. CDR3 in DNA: TGCGCCAGCAGCCAAGATACTAGCGGGAGTTATACGCAGTATTTT. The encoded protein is CASSQDTSGSYTQYF.

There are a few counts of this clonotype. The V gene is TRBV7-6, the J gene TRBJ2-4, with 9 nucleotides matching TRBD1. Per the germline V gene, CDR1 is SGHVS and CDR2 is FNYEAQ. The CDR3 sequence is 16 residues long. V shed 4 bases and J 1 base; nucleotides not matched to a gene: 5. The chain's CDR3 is CASSSGQGMAKNIQYF. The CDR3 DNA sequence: TGTGCCAGCAGCTCGGGACAGGGAATGGCCAAAAACATTCAGTACTTC. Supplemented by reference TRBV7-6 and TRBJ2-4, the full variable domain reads GAGVSQSPRYKVTKRGQDVALRCDPISGHVSLYWYRQALGQGPEFLTYFNYEAQQDKSGLPNDRFSAERPEGSISTLTIQRTEQRDSAMYRCASSSGQGMAKNIQYFGAGTRLSVL.

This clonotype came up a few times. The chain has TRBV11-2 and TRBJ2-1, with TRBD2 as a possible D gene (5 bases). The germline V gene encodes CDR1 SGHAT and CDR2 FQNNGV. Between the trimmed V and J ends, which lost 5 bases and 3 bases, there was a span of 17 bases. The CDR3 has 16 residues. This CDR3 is CASSTLEGSNYNEQFF. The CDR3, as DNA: TGTGCCAGCAGCACTCTCGAGGGCAGTAACTACAATGAGCAGTTCTTC. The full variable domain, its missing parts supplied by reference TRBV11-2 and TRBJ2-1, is EAGVAQSPRYKIIEKRQSVAFWCNPISGHATLYWYQQILGQGPKLLIQFQNNGVVDDSQLPKDRFSAERLKGVDSTLKIQPAKLEDSAVYLCASSTLEGSNYNEQFFGPGTRLTVL.

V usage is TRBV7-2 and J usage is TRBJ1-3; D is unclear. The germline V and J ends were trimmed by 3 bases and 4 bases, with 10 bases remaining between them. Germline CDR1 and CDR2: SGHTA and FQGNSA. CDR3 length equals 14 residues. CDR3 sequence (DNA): TGTGCCAGCAGCTTTTTTCAGGCCGGAAACACCATATATTTT. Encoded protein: CASSFFQAGNTIYF.

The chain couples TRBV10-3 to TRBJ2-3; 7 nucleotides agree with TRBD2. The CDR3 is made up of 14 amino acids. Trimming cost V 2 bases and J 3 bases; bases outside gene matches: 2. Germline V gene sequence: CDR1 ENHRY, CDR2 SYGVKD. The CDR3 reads CAISEGGVTDTQYF. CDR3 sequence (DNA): TGTGCCATCAGTGAGGGGGGGGTAACAGATACGCAGTATTTT.

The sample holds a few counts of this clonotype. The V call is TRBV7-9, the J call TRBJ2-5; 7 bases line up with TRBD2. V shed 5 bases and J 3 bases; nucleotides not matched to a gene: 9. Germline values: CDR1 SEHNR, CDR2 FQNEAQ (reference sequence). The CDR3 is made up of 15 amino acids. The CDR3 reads CASSRPAAGEETQYF. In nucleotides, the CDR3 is TGTGCCAGCAGCCGTCCGGCGGCGGGAGAAGAGACCCAGTACTTC.

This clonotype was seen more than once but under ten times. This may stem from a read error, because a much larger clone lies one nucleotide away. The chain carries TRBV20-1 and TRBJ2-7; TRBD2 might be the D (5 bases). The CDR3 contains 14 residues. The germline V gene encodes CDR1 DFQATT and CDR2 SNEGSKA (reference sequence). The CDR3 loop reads CSTREPSADYEQYF. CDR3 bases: TGCAGTACTAGAGAACCCAGCGCCGACTACGAGCAGTACTTC.

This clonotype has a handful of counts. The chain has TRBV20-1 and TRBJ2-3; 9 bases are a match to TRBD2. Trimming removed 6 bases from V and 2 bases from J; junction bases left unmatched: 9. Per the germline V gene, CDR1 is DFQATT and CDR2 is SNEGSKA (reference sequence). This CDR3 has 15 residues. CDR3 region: CSANRLADITDTQYF. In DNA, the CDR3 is TGCAGTGCCAATAGACTAGCGGATATCACAGATACGCAGTATTTT.

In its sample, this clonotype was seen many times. DNA of the CDR3: TGCGCCAGCAGCCAAGCCCGGGGGTCCTCCTACGAGCAGTACTTC. Translating gives CASSQARGSSYEQYF. The chain joins TRBV4-3 to TRBJ2-7, with D possibly matching TRBD2 (6 bases). With 1 base removed from V and 0 bases from J, the gap between germline ends came to 10 bases. In germline, CDR1 is LGHNA, CDR2 YSLEER. This CDR3 region has 15 residues.

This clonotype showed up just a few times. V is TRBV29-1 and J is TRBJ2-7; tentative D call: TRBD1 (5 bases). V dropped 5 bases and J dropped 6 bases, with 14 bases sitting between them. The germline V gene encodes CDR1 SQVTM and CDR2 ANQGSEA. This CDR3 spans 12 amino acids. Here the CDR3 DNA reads TGCAGCGTTAGAACAGGTATCGGCGAGCAGTACTTC. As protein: CSVRTGIGEQYF.

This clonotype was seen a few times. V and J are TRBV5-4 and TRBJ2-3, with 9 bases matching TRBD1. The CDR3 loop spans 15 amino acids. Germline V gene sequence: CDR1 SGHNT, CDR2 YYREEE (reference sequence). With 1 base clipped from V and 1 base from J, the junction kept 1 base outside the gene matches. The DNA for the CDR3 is TGTGCCAGCAGCTTGAGGACAGGGGGCACAGATACGCAGTATTTT. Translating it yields CASSLRTGGTDTQYF.

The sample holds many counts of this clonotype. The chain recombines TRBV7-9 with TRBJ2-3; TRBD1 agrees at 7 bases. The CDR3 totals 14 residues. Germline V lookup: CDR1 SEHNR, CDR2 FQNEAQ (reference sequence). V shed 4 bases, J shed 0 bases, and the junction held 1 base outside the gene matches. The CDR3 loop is CASSSGQSTDTQYF. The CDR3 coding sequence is TGTGCCAGCAGCTCGGGACAGAGCACAGATACGCAGTATTTT.

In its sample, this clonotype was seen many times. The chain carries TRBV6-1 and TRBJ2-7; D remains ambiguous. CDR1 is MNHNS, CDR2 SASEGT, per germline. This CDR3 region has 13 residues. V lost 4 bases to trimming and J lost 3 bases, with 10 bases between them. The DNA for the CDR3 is TGTGCCAGCAGTGTCGAGGATGGCTACGAGCAGTACTTC. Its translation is CASSVEDGYEQYF.

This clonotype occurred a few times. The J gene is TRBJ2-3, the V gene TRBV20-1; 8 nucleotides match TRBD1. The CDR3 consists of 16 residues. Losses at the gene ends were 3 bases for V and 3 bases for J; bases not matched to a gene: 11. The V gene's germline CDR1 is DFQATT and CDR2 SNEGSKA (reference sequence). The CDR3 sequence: CSARGGQDVLTDTQYF. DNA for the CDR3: TGCAGTGCTAGGGGGGGACAGGACGTCCTAACAGATACGCAGTATTTT.

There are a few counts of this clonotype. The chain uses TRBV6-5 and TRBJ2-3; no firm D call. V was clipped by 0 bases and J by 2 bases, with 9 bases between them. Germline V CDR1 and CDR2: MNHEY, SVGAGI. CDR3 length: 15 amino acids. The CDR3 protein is CASSYSQVFTDTQYF. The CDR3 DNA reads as TGTGCCAGCAGTTACTCTCAGGTTTTCACAGATACGCAGTATTTT.

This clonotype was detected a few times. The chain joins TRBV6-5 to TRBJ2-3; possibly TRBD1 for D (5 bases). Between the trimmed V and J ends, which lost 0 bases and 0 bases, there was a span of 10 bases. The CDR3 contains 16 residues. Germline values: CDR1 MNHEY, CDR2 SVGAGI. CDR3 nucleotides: TGTGCCAGCAGTTACTCGTGGACACCAAGCACAGATACGCAGTATTTT. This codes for CASSYSWTPSTDTQYF.

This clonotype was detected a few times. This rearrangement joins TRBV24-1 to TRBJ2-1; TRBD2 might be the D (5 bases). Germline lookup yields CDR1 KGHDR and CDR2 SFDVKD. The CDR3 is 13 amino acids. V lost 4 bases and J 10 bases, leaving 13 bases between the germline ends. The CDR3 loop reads CATSELLAGEQFF. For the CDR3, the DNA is TGTGCCACCAGTGAGCTCCTCGCGGGCGAGCAGTTCTTC.

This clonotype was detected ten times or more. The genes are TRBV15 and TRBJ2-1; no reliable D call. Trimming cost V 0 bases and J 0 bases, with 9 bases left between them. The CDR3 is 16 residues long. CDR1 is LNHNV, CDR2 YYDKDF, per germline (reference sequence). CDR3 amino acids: CATSRDSPSSYNEQFF. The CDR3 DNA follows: TGTGCCACCAGCAGAGATAGTCCGAGCTCCTACAATGAGCAGTTCTTC.

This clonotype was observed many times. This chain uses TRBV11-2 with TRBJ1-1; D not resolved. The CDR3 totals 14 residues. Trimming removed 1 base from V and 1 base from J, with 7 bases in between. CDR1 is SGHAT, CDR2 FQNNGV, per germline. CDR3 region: CASSLVSGNTEAFF. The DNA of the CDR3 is TGTGCCAGCAGCTTAGTCTCCGGGAACACTGAAGCTTTCTTT. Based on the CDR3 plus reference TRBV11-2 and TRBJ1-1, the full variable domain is EAGVAQSPRYKIIEKRQSVAFWCNPISGHATLYWYQQILGQGPKLLIQFQNNGVVDDSQLPKDRFSAERLKGVDSTLKIQPAKLEDSAVYLCASSLVSGNTEAFFGQGTRLTVV.

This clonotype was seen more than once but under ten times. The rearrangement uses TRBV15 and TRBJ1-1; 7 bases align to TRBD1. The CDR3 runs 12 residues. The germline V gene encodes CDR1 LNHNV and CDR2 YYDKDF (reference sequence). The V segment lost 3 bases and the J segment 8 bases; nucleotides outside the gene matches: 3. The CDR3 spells CATSRKTGEAFF. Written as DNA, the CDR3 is TGTGCCACCAGCAGGAAGACAGGGGAAGCTTTCTTT.